This T cell receptor beta chain was documented in a study of OX40 agonist ivuxolimab in advanced cancers. There are 15 residues in the CDR3. Per the germline V gene, CDR1 is MNHNS and CDR2 is SASEGT. V lost 6 bases to trimming and J lost 0 bases, with 15 bases between them. Repertoires were generated with immunoSEQ multiplex PCR, while TCRdb's copy carries only in-frame clones and drops some. The table records fewer than 15,000 clones, roughly 90% of them present only once. The sequences come from CD4+ or CD8+ T cells sorted from blood, collected in a trial of the OX40 agonist ivuxolimab. The TCR comes from an adult with an advanced solid tumor such as melanoma, head and neck, liver or kidney cancer. This chain links TRBV6-1 with TRBJ2-7; D unresolved. CDR3 DNA sequence: TGTGCCAGCAGCGTGGTCTATGGACGCTCCTACGAGCAGTACTTC. The encoded protein is CASSVVYGRSYEQYF.